Listed below are T cell receptor beta chains from one sample, sequenced in a study of breast tumors, draining lymph nodes, adjacent tissues. TCRdb called the multiplex PCR reads again in MiXCR, with one record for every CDR3 protein. The repertoire has about 100,000 distinct CDR3 sequences, less than 25% of them found once; the top ten carry roughly 1.2%. Sequences were obtained from axillary lymph node tissue. These receptors all come from a female donor with breast cancer. Some clones in this sample may be carry-over from other donors' samples. The CDR3 runs from the conserved cysteine through the conserved F or W. The D gene is left open where the match is weak. A clone size is listed for some rows: how often the clone was seen (once, few, many), or a class if it is expanded.

>.|TRBV11-2|TRBJ1-4|many
TGTGCCAGCAGCTTAATGCGGGCGCCTAATGAAAAACTGTTTTTT
CASSLMRAPNEKLFF
>.|TRBV4-1|TRBJ2-2|many
TGCGCCAGCAGCCAAGGACGGGTAACGAACACCGGGGAGCTGTTTTTT
CASSQGRVTNTGELFF
>.|TRBV29-1|TRBJ2-3|many
TGCAGCTCCGGTAGGGGATTCACAGATACGCAGTATTTT
CSSGRGFTDTQYF
>.|TRBV20-1|TRBJ2-1|many
TGCAGTATCACCACGCTTGAGCAGTTCTTC
CSITTLEQFF
>.|TRBV11-2|TRBJ2-6|few
TGTGCCAGCAGCTTAAGTGATGGGGCCAACGTCCTGACTTTC
CASSLSDGANVLTF
>.|TRBV15|TRBJ1-2|many
TGTGCCACCAGCAGAGTTTCGGCAAACTATGGCTACACCTTC
CATSRVSANYGYTF
>.|TRBV5-6|TRBJ2-7|many
TGTGCCAGCAGCTTCTCCTGGGCAGGGGCCTACGAGCAGTACTTC
CASSFSWAGAYEQYF
>.|TRBV20-1|TRBJ2-7|many
TGCAGTGCTTGGCCAAACGAGGGCGGTTGGTACGAGCAGTACTTC
CSAWPNEGGWYEQYF
>.|TRBV19|TRBJ2-5|many
TGTGCCAGTAGTTCAGGGTTTGGGACCCAGTACTTC
CASSSGFGTQYF
>.|TRBV15|TRBJ2-3|many
TGTGCCACCAGCAGAGATTATGCGCGGAGCACAGATACGCAGTATTTT
CATSRDYARSTDTQYF
>.|TRBV20-1|TRBJ1-2|many
TGCAGTGCTAGAGCTGAGTCGGTCTATGGCTACACCTTC
CSARAESVYGYTF
>.|TRBV5-1|TRBJ2-2|many
TGCGCCAGCAGCCGGGATTTCAACACCGGGGAGCTGTTTTTT
CASSRDFNTGELFF
>.|TRBV18|TRBJ2-1|.
TGTGCCAGCTCACCACCGACGACCGTAGATCAGTTCTTC
CASSPPTTVDQFF
>TRBD1|TRBV6-1|TRBJ1-2|many
TGTGCCCTTACCCCAGGGGGCACGGGCTACACCTTC
CALTPGGTGYTF
>TRBD1|TRBV10-3|TRBJ1-6|many
TGTGCCATCAGTGAGGGGGACAGAGCGAATTCACCCCTCCACTTT
CAISEGDRANSPLHF
>.|TRBV11-2|TRBJ2-7|.
.
CASSWGAGTYELYF
>.|TRBV28|TRBJ1-5|few
TGTGCCAGCAGGATCGGACTGAGCAATCAGCCCCAGCATTTT
CASRIGLSNQPQHF
>.|TRBV5-4|TRBJ2-6|few
TGTGCCAGCAGCTATAGCGATGGGGCCAACGTCCTGACTTTC
CASSYSDGANVLTF
>.|TRBV18|TRBJ1-2|few
TGTGCCAGCTCACCACTTAGGGGGTCTGGCTACACCTTC
CASSPLRGSGYTF
>TRBD2|TRBV5-4|TRBJ2-3|many
TGTGCCAGCAGCCTATCTAGCGGGGGTGATACGCAGTATTTT
CASSLSSGGDTQYF
>.|TRBV7-2|TRBJ1-6|many
TGTGCCAGCAGCTTCATACGGCAGGGTGGGTCACCCCTCCACTTT
CASSFIRQGGSPLHF
>.|TRBV11-2|TRBJ2-3|.
TGTGCCAGCAGCTTATTTGGCACCACTAGCCGGGCTGCAGATACGCAGTATTTT
CASSLFGTTSRAADTQYF
>.|TRBV28|TRBJ2-7|many
TGTGCCAGCAGTTTAGACACCCTCTACGAGCAGTACTTC
CASSLDTLYEQYF
>.|TRBV7-9|TRBJ2-1|.
TGTGCCAGCAGCCCACAGGGTGAGCAGCTCTTC
CASSPQGEQLF
>.|TRBV3-1|TRBJ2-5|.
TGTGCCAGCAGCACCAGGGGAGGAGAGACCCAGTACTTC
CASSTRGGETQYF
>.|TRBV4-1|TRBJ1-5|.
TGCGCCAGCAGCCCTAATAGCAATCAGCCCCAGCATTTT
CASSPNSNQPQHF
>.|TRBV7-2|TRBJ1-1|.
TGTGCCAGCAGCTTAAGGTCGAGGCCAGGACACCCGAACACTGAAGCTTTCTTT
CASSLRSRPGHPNTEAFF
>TRBD1|TRBV12-3/TRBV12-4|TRBJ2-7|many
TGTGCCAGCAGTTTAGGGACAGGAGAATACGAGCAGTACTTC
CASSLGTGEYEQYF
>.|TRBV15|TRBJ2-1|many
TGTGCCACCAGCAGAGAATCAAGGGGTGAGCAGTTCTTC
CATSRESRGEQFF
>TRBD2|TRBV5-6|TRBJ2-7|many
TGTGCCAGCAGCTTGTATTTTTGGGAGCGGGGACGGGAAACCTACGAGCAGTACTTC
CASSLYFWERGRETYEQYF
>.|TRBV5-6|TRBJ2-1|many
TGTGCCAGCAGCTCTGGCCCAGGCGACTACAATGAGCAGTTCTTC
CASSSGPGDYNEQFF
>TRBD2|TRBV6-5|TRBJ2-1|many
TGTGCCAGCAGCCCCTTTTTAGGGAGGGGCAATGAGCAGTTCTTC
CASSPFLGRGNEQFF
>.|TRBV18|TRBJ1-3|.
TGTGCCAGCTCACCACCGTCGCTCTCTGGAAACACCATATATTTT
CASSPPSLSGNTIYF
>.|TRBV30|TRBJ2-6|.
TGTGCCTGGAGTGTACCGGTAGGGTTGGCTGGGGCCAACGTCCTGACTTTC
CAWSVPVGLAGANVLTF
>.|TRBV11-1|TRBJ2-5|many
TGTGCCAGCAGCCCCCATAGGGGGGTTGAAACCCAGTACTTC
CASSPHRGVETQYF
>.|TRBV12-3/TRBV12-4|TRBJ1-5|many
TGTGCCAGCAGTTTAGTAGGGGCGGGTCAGCCCCAGCATTTT
CASSLVGAGQPQHF
>TRBD2|TRBV6-2/TRBV6-3|TRBJ2-7|many
TGTGCCAGCAGTTACCCCTTGGCTAGCGGGAACCTACAAACCTACGAGCAGTACTTC
CASSYPLASGNLQTYEQYF
>TRBD2|TRBV6-2/TRBV6-3|TRBJ2-5|few
TGTGCCAGCACCCCGCGGAGAACCGTAGCGGGGGGGGGAGAAACCCAGTACTTC
CASTPRRTVAGGGETQYF
>TRBD1|TRBV10-3|TRBJ1-1|.
TGTGCCAGCTTCGGGACAGGGGGCCTCATGAACACTGAAGCTTTCTTT
CASFGTGGLMNTEAFF
>.|TRBV10-3|TRBJ1-4|few
TGTGCCATCAGTGCCGGGAGCCTTAATGAAAAACTGTTTTTT
CAISAGSLNEKLFF
>.|TRBV11-2|TRBJ1-6|many
TGTGCCAGCAGCTTAGAATACAGCCAGCCACCCCTCCACTTT
CASSLEYSQPPLHF
>.|TRBV6-1|TRBJ1-6|many
TGTGCCAGCAGTGACATGGGGGCCAATTCACCCCTCCACTTT
CASSDMGANSPLHF
>.|TRBV10-3|TRBJ2-5|many
TGTGCCATCAAACCCGGCATCCAAGAGACCCAGTACTTC
CAIKPGIQETQYF
>TRBD1|TRBV12-3/TRBV12-4|TRBJ1-2|many
TGTGCCAGCAGTTGGGGGGACAGGAACTTGGGTGGCTACACCTTC
CASSWGDRNLGGYTF
>.|TRBV7-9|TRBJ2-3|many
TGTGCCAGCAGCTTCGACACAGATACGCAGTATTTT
CASSFDTDTQYF
>TRBD2|TRBV2|TRBJ2-1|many
TGTGCCAGCAGTGGCGGGGGTTCCTACAATGAGCAGTTCTTC
CASSGGGSYNEQFF
>.|TRBV5-1|TRBJ1-3|many
TGCGCCAGCAGCTTGGATTTAGCTCCCGGAAACACCATATATTTT
CASSLDLAPGNTIYF
>.|TRBV6-2/TRBV6-3|TRBJ2-2|many
TGTGCCAGCAGTCGGCTCGCGAACACCGGGGAGCTGTTTTTT
CASSRLANTGELFF
>.|TRBV6-6|TRBJ2-3|many
TGTGCCAGCAGTTACGATGCGGATTGGGGAGATACGCAGTATTTT
CASSYDADWGDTQYF
>.|TRBV5-1|TRBJ2-7|many
TGCGCCAGCAGCTCTCAACGCTCCTACGAGCAGTACTTC
CASSSQRSYEQYF
>.|TRBV29-1|TRBJ1-2|many
TGCAGCGTTTCATCGGCTACAGGGCCCTATGGCTACACCTTC
CSVSSATGPYGYTF
>.|TRBV7-2|TRBJ1-2|many
TGTGCCAGCAGCTACGGGACACGCGTTAACTATGGCTACACCTTC
CASSYGTRVNYGYTF
>TRBD2|TRBV28|TRBJ2-7|few
TGTGCCAGCGGACAGCCGGGAGGGCCCTACGAGCAGTACTTC
CASGQPGGPYEQYF
>TRBD2|TRBV9|TRBJ2-5|many
TGTGCCAGCAGCATATTTTCGGCGGGGGGGTATGAGACCCAGTACTTC
CASSIFSAGGYETQYF
>.|TRBV5-4|TRBJ2-1|many
TGTGCCAGCAGCAGAATAGCGGTACTATCCTACAATGAGCAGTTCTTC
CASSRIAVLSYNEQFF
>.|TRBV7-9|TRBJ2-7|.
TGTGCCAGCAGCTCACGACAATACGAGCAGTACTTC
CASSSRQYEQYF
>.|TRBV7-3|TRBJ2-5|many
TGTGCCAGCAGCCGTGCACCTAACGGGTTGGAGACCCAGTACTTC
CASSRAPNGLETQYF
>.|TRBV7-9|TRBJ2-3|many
TGTGCCAGCAGCTTAGCGGGCGGAAGCTTCGGCACAGATACGCAGTATTTT
CASSLAGGSFGTDTQYF